Shown below are 20 T cell receptor beta chains from a single sample sequenced in a study of blood T cell repertoires in COVID-19. The table came from immunoSEQ multiplex PCR; TCRdb's copy has only in-frame clones and leaves some out. The table includes about 210,000 clones, around four fifths detected once. The sample consisted of peripheral blood. All receptors derive from a woman in her 50s with acute or convalescent COVID-19.

The CDR3 spells CASSTTERVGGTQYF. CDR3 bases: TGTGCCAGCAGCACGACGGAGAGGGTAGGAGGGACCCAGTACTTC. The J gene is TRBJ2-5, the V gene TRBV9, with D perhaps TRBD2 (5 bases). The CDR3 loop spans 15 amino acids. The V and J ends lost 4 bases and 7 bases respectively, with 20 bases between them. Germline CDR1 SGDLS, CDR2 YYNGEE.

The gene calls are TRBV19 and TRBJ1-5, with 11 bases fitting TRBD1. Trimming cost V 6 bases and J 3 bases; bases outside gene matches: 7. The length of the CDR3 is 16 residues. The germline V gene has CDR1 LNHDA and CDR2 SQIVND (reference sequence). CDR3 residues: CASRDRGRGDNQPQHF. DNA of the CDR3: TGTGCCAGTAGGGACAGGGGGCGGGGGGACAATCAGCCCCAGCATTTT.

The genes are TRBV29-1 and TRBJ1-1, with a tentative D call TRBD1 (6 bases). Germline CDR1 reads SQVTM; CDR2 reads ANQGSEA. The CDR3 sequence is 12 residues long. V was trimmed by 7 bases and J by 0 bases, leaving 9 bases between them. CDR3 residues: CSGRQVNTEAFF. The CDR3, as DNA: TGCAGCGGAAGACAGGTGAACACTGAAGCTTTCTTT.

The rearrangement links TRBV27 to TRBJ1-5, with a possible D match to TRBD1 (5 bases). Per the germline V gene, CDR1 is MNHEY and CDR2 is SMNVEV (reference sequence). This CDR3 comprises 14 residues. V was cut by 4 bases and J by 1 base, with 8 bases left in between. The CDR3 DNA reads TGTGCCAGCAGTTCGGGGGGAAGCAATCAGCCCCAGCATTTT. The encoded protein is CASSSGGSNQPQHF.

This clone was counted once. The chain has TRBV9 and TRBJ2-1; unclear D gene. Trimming left V 0 bases short and J 8 bases short, with 15 bases between. This CDR3 has 15 amino acids. Germline-derived CDR1 and CDR2 are SGDLS and YYNGEE. Here the CDR3 DNA reads TGTGCCAGCAGCGTAGAAGGCCAGGTCTTCTATGAGCAGTTCTTC. This encodes CASSVEGQVFYEQFF.

The chain uses TRBV30 and TRBJ2-7; D remains unclear. The germline V and J ends were trimmed by 0 bases and 3 bases, with 6 bases remaining between them. Per the germline V gene, CDR1 is GTSNPN and CDR2 is SVGIG (reference sequence). The CDR3 covers 12 residues. This CDR3 is CAWSVRYYEQYF. CDR3 DNA: TGTGCCTGGAGTGTACGCTACTACGAGCAGTACTTC.

The V and J genes are TRBV13 and TRBJ2-7; 10 positions match TRBD1. Germline CDR1 is PRHDT and CDR2 is FYEKMQ (reference sequence). The J segment lost 2 bases and the V segment lost 3 bases, leaving 1 base of the junction unmatched. This CDR3 is built from 14 residues. The DNA of the CDR3 is TGTGCCAGCAGCTTCGACAGGGGGCCCTACGAGCAGTACTTC. This codes for CASSFDRGPYEQYF.

This chain uses TRBV2 with TRBJ2-3; possibly TRBD2 for D (6 bases). The length of the CDR3 is 16 residues. V dropped 4 bases and J dropped 2 bases, with 16 bases sitting between them. Germline CDR1 and CDR2: SNHLY and FYNNEI. DNA of the CDR3: TGTGCCAGCAGTGGGCGGGGTAGCGGTGACACAGATACGCAGTATTTT. Its protein is CASSGRGSGDTDTQYF.

With respect to this clone: Other DNA sequences from this sample encode an identical CDR3 as well. This chain joins TRBV5-1 and TRBJ2-3, with D possibly TRBD2 on 6 matching bases. Per germline, CDR1 SGHRS and CDR2 YFSETQ. The CDR3 totals 15 residues. Trimming took off 0 bases at V and 3 bases at J, with 11 bases between the two ends. The CDR3 is CASSLAGRSTDTQYF. CDR3 bases: TGCGCCAGCAGCTTGGCCGGGAGATCGACAGATACGCAGTATTTT.

V and J are TRBV15 and TRBJ1-6, with 9 bases lining up with TRBD1. CDR1 and CDR2 (germline): LNHNV, YYDKDF (reference sequence). Germline trimming cut 3 bases from V and 7 bases from J; bases unmatched to any gene: 7. The CDR3 length is 16 residues. The CDR3 DNA is TGTGCCACCAGCAGGGATTGGACAGGGGTAAATTCACCCCTCCACTTT. This gives the protein CATSRDWTGVNSPLHF.

This sequence joins TRBV7-8 and TRBJ2-1, with 9 bases fitting TRBD2. V shed 2 bases, J shed 1 base, and the junction held 6 bases outside the gene matches. The CDR3 is 17 amino acids. CDR1 is SGHVS and CDR2 is FQNEAQ in the germline V gene. CDR3 DNA: TGTGCCAGCAGCTTAAGGCTAGCGGGGACTTCCTACAATGAGCAGTTCTTC. It codes for CASSLRLAGTSYNEQFF.

This clone was counted only a few times. This specimen includes other DNA sequences encoding the same CDR3. The chain couples TRBV6-4 to TRBJ2-3; perhaps TRBD2 as D (7 bases). This CDR3 is 14 amino acids long. V lost 6 bases, J lost 2 bases, and 12 bases lay in between. The germline V gene encodes CDR1 MRHNA and CDR2 SNTAGT. This CDR3 reads CASSPGGSTDTQYF. DNA of the CDR3: TGTGCCAGCAGCCCGGGGGGCTCCACAGATACGCAGTATTTT.

V is TRBV3-1 (or the pseudogene TRBV3-2) and J is TRBJ2-7; 10 bases fit TRBD1. The CDR3 contains 15 residues. With 3 bases clipped from V and 6 bases from J, the junction kept 8 bases outside the gene matches. CDR1 is LGHDT, CDR2 YNNKEL, per germline (reference sequence). In DNA, the CDR3 is TGTGCCAGCAGCCATTCCCGGGACAGGGGCCGCGAGCAGTACTTC. Its protein is CASSHSRDRGREQYF.

The rearrangement links TRBV5-1 to TRBJ2-1, with 9 positions matching TRBD2. J gave up 4 bases and V 5 bases, and 7 bases lay outside the gene matches. The germline V gene has CDR1 SGHRS and CDR2 YFSETQ. This CDR3 has 15 amino acids. The CDR3 sequence is CASRGQAGGYNEQFF. The CDR3 DNA reads as TGCGCCAGCAGGGGGCAAGCGGGAGGTTACAATGAGCAGTTCTTC.

V and J are TRBV29-1 and TRBJ2-7; 8 bases are shared with TRBD2. CDR1 and CDR2 from the germline V gene are SQVTM and ANQGSEA. With 6 bases clipped from V and 2 bases from J, the junction kept 3 bases outside the gene matches. This CDR3 is built from 12 residues. This CDR3 is CSVGRAAYEQYF. DNA for the CDR3: TGCAGCGTCGGGAGGGCGGCCTACGAGCAGTACTTC.

The chain uses TRBV27 and TRBJ1-5, with a possible D match to TRBD1 (5 bases). This CDR3 region has 14 residues. V shed 3 bases and J shed 6 bases, with 12 bases lying between them. The germline V gene has CDR1 MNHEY and CDR2 SMNVEV (reference sequence). DNA for the CDR3: TGTGCCAGCAGTTTTCGGGGGGGGAGTCAGCCCCAGCATTTT. As protein: CASSFRGGSQPQHF.

The chain is built from TRBV7-9 and TRBJ1-1; 9 bases are a match to TRBD1. With V trimmed by 5 bases and J by 5 bases, 9 bases remained unmatched. This CDR3 contains 15 residues. CDR1 and CDR2 (germline): SEHNR, FQNEAQ (reference sequence). CDR3 nucleotides: TGTGCCAGCAGCCTTGCAACAGGGGGCCGGACTGAAGCTTTCTTT. Its protein is CASSLATGGRTEAFF.

The chain has TRBV5-1 and TRBJ2-7; 9 bases are a match to TRBD1. This CDR3 spans 16 amino acids. Germline V CDR1 and CDR2: SGHRS, YFSETQ. The V gene end was trimmed by 4 bases and the J gene end by 4 bases; junction bases not matched to a gene: 12. Here the CDR3 reads CASSITRQGGEYEQYF. CDR3 in DNA: TGCGCCAGCAGCATAACCCGACAGGGGGGGGAATACGAGCAGTACTTC.

The chain uses TRBV20-1 and TRBJ2-7, with unresolved D. CDR3 length: 11 amino acids. Germline V CDR1 and CDR2: DFQATT, SNEGSKA (reference sequence). V lost 5 bases and J lost 5, with 10 bases in between. CDR3 sequence reads: CSALEKHEQYF. CDR3 DNA: TGCAGTGCTTTGGAGAAACACGAGCAGTACTTC.

The chain links TRBV5-1 to TRBJ2-1, with TRBD1 matching 10 bases. J was trimmed by 8 bases and V by 3 bases; bases with no gene match: 8. Germline V lookup: CDR1 SGHRS, CDR2 YFSETQ. The CDR3 has 15 residues. CDR3 bases: TGCGCCAGCAGCTCTCCCGGGACAGGGGTCGATGAGCAGTTCTTC. This sequence encodes CASSSPGTGVDEQFF.